This TCR beta chain was captured in a study of control samples from healthy donors and cancer patients. The method was immunoSEQ multiplex PCR; TCRdb's version includes in-frame clones alone and lacks a portion of them. This table holds roughly 400,000 clones, more than 80% found once. The CDR3 runs 15 residues. The V end was cut by 0 bases, the J end by 1 base, with 9 bases between. The V gene's germline CDR1 is MNHEY and CDR2 SMNVEV (reference sequence). J is TRBJ1-2 and V is TRBV27, with TRBD1 as a possible D gene (5 bases). Sequencing input: PBMCs. The receptor was derived from a man aged 35 to 55 with head and neck cancer. The CDR3 region has the DNA TGTGCCAGCAGTTTATCCCCAGGGCTTAACTATGGCTACACCTTC. Protein product: CASSLSPGLNYGYTF.